This note documents a single T cell receptor (beta chain) sequence. This sample was taken from a study of cytomegalovirus exposure and HLA in healthy donors. This CDR3 contains 16 residues. V lost 5 bases and J lost 3; bases outside the gene matches: 6. Germline V gene lookup returns CDR1 SGHDT and CDR2 YYEEEE. The study ran its PCR with 60 Vbeta and 13 Jbeta primers. Sequenced by immunoSEQ multiplex PCR; TCRdb stores in-frame clones only, minus some. This sample carries around 230,000 clones, around 80% of them seen once, and the ten largest clones take about 0.45%. This TCR was sampled from a boy aged 5-17 years in good health and CMV-seronegative. The V call is TRBV5-6, the J call TRBJ1-5; 12 nucleotides agree with TRBD1. Sequenced input: PBMCs. This CDR3 reads CASSPGTGGLNQPQHF. The CDR3 coding sequence is TGTGCCAGCAGTCCCGGGACAGGGGGCCTCAATCAGCCCCAGCATTTT.